This TCR beta chain emerged from a study of T-cell reconstitution after alpha-beta-depleted transplantation in children. This clonotype came up many times. The CDR3 extends over 14 amino acids. V lost 3 bases, J lost 5 bases, and 4 bases stayed unmatched. Construction of the TCRbeta library involved unique molecular identifiers. TCRdb itself ran the PCR reads through MiXCR, one entry per CDR3 protein. The data contain about 400,000 distinct CDR3 sequences, just over 20% of them singletons. This specimen consisted of PBMCs from the stem cell graft donor, obtained from the stem cell graft. The chain recombines TRBV12-3 or TRBV12-4 with TRBJ2-1; 7 nucleotides align to TRBD1. The sequence came from a human donor who donated a stem cell graft to a child with acute myeloid leukemia. CDR3 nucleotides: TGTGCCAGCAGTTTGAGGGGGCTGGACAATGAGCAGTTCTTC. Its protein is CASSLRGLDNEQFF.